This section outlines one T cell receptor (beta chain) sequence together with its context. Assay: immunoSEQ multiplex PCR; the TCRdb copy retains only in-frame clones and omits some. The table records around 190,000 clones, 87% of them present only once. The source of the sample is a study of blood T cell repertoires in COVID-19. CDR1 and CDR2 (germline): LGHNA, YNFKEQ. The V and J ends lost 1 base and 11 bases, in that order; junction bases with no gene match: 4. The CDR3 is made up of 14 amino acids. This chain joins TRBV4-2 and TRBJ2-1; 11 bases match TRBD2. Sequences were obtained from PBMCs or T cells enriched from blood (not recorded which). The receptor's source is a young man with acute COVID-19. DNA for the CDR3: TGTGCCAGCAGCCAAGCTAGCGGGAGGCCACAGCAGTTCTTC. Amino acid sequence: CASSQASGRPQQFF.